This section outlines one T cell receptor beta chain sequence together with its context. In the authors' workflow: Counts of nucleated cells, estimated from reference gene primer amplification, were obtained. Profiled with immunoSEQ multiplex PCR; TCRdb holds only in-frame clones, not every one. V, J and clone size are those of that table, while D and trimming were read from the DNA. The table lists fewer than 20,000 clones, 91% of them singletons. The sample is drawn from a study of blood T cell repertoires in COVID-19. This CDR3 comprises 15 residues. The V end was cut by 2 bases, the J end by 5 bases, with 15 bases between. Per germline, CDR1 SGHDT and CDR2 YYEEEE.

This chain uses TRBV5-6 with TRBJ2-3; a possible D gene is TRBD1 (6 bases). Specimen: peripheral blood. The sequence was obtained from a human donor in a cohort sampled during active COVID-19. CDR3 amino acids: CASSLGGHSGDTQYF. CDR3 sequence (DNA): TGTGCCAGCAGCTTAGGGGGACACTCAGGAGATACGCAGTATTTT.